The entry below describes one T cell receptor beta chain. Antigen unknown. The data derive from a study of cytomegalovirus exposure and HLA in healthy donors. Study-level findings and limits: Data from an earlier analysis indicated that most TCR beta V segments were productive either about 87% or about 30% of the time. Later analysis showed TCR association rates varying by HLA locus, highest for DRB1 and lowest for HLA-C. Several of the most significant clusters appeared linked to common viral pathogens, based on a later analysis.

13 Jbeta primers and 60 Vbeta primers were used for the PCR. Some clones are missing from TCRdb's copy, which holds only in-frame ones; the method was immunoSEQ multiplex PCR. This table has 120,000 to 150,000 clones, under 70% appearing once. The TCR was taken from a woman in her fifties or sixties in good health and CMV-seronegative. The material sequenced was PBMCs.

CDR3: CASMTSGRGEQYF. DNA of the CDR3: TGTGCCAGCATGACTAGCGGGAGGGGGGAGCAGTACTTC. The chain uses TRBV28 and TRBJ2-7; 14 positions agree with TRBD2. There are 13 residues in the CDR3. V lost 7 bases and J lost 7; bases outside the gene matches: 3. Germline assignment: CDR1 MDHEN and CDR2 SYDVKM.